Shown below are 20 T cell receptor beta chains from a single sample sequenced in a study of OX40 agonist ivuxolimab in advanced cancers. The assay was immunoSEQ multiplex PCR, and TCRdb's table has in-frame clones only and misses some. The repertoire holds 84,000 or so clones, with over 65% as singletons. The source was CD4+ or CD8+ T cells sorted from blood, collected in a trial of the OX40 agonist ivuxolimab. Receptors originate from an adult with an advanced solid tumor such as melanoma, head and neck, liver or kidney cancer.

This clone was found once. This chain uses TRBV5-1 with TRBJ1-1, with D perhaps matching TRBD1 (6 bases). V gave up 5 bases and J gave up 1 base, with 12 bases separating them. The CDR3 consists of 14 residues. The germline V gene has CDR1 SGHRS and CDR2 YFSETQ. The CDR3 protein is CASRQGRGNTEAFF. CDR3 nucleotide sequence: TGCGCCAGCAGACAGGGACGGGGGAACACTGAAGCTTTCTTT.

The V gene is TRBV18, the J gene TRBJ2-3; 10 positions agree with TRBD2. CDR3 size: 16 residues. V dropped 3 bases and J dropped 2; count of bases not matched to a gene: 5. CDR1 is KGHSH and CDR2 is LQKENI in the germline V gene. The CDR3 region is CASSPILAGSTDTQYF. The CDR3, as DNA: TGTGCCAGCTCACCGATACTAGCGGGGTCCACAGATACGCAGTATTTT.

The V gene is TRBV6-1, the J gene TRBJ1-2; D is possibly TRBD1 (5 bases). Deletions cut 1 base from V and 4 bases from J, with 13 bases between. The germline V gene has CDR1 MNHNS and CDR2 SASEGT. This CDR3 is 15 amino acids long. Written as DNA, the CDR3 is TGTGCCAGCAGTGAAGGTGGGGCCGCGGGCTATGGCTACACCTTC. It translates to CASSEGGAAGYGYTF.

The chain uses TRBV19 and TRBJ1-5, with unresolved D. V was trimmed by 9 bases and J by 3 bases, leaving 9 bases between them. Germline V gene lookup returns CDR1 LNHDA and CDR2 SQIVND (reference sequence). This CDR3 has 12 residues. For the CDR3, the DNA is TGTGCCAGCCGACGGCTCAATCAGCCCCAGCATTTT. The encoded protein is CASRRLNQPQHF.

J is TRBJ2-3 and V is TRBV11-2; no clear D. V was shortened by 6 bases and J by 4 bases, with 11 bases between the two germline ends. The CDR3 is made up of 13 amino acids. Per germline, CDR1 SGHAT and CDR2 FQNNGV. The CDR3 nucleotides read TGTGCCAGCAGTGCCCCTCCCGCAGATACGCAGTATTTT. Its translation is CASSAPPADTQYF. The full variable domain, in which reference TRBV11-2 and TRBJ2-3 provide the parts outside the CDR3, is EAGVAQSPRYKIIEKRQSVAFWCNPISGHATLYWYQQILGQGPKLLIQFQNNGVVDDSQLPKDRFSAERLKGVDSTLKIQPAKLEDSAVYLCASSAPPADTQYFGPGTRLTVL.

The chain links TRBV6-1 to TRBJ2-3, with D unresolved. The CDR3 covers 14 residues. V lost 4 bases, J lost 5 bases, and 13 bases lay in between. CDR1 MNHNS and CDR2 SASEGT come from the germline V gene. CDR3 region: CASSGGRRLDTQYF. Here the CDR3 DNA reads TGTGCCAGCAGTGGTGGGCGTAGACTAGATACGCAGTATTTT.

V usage is TRBV10-2 and J usage is TRBJ1-2; D uncertain. This CDR3 comprises 13 residues. Germline loops: CDR1 WSHSY, CDR2 SAAADI. V was cut by 3 bases and J by 1 base, with 6 bases left in between. The CDR3 DNA is TGCGCCAGCAGTGAAAACCTTAACTATGGCTACACCTTC. Translation: CASSENLNYGYTF.

In this sample, this clone turned up a few times. This CDR3 is CASSWETGLKNTGELFF. The CDR3 coding sequence is TGTGCCAGCAGTTGGGAGACGGGCCTAAAGAACACCGGGGAGCTGTTTTTT. The genes are TRBV27 and TRBJ2-2; D might be TRBD2 (5 bases). This CDR3 has 17 amino acids. Germline V CDR1 and CDR2: MNHEY, SMNVEV (reference sequence). V was shortened by 4 bases and J by 1 base, with 16 bases between the two germline ends.

The chain couples TRBV27 to TRBJ2-4, with a possible D match to TRBD1 (5 bases). Per germline, CDR1 MNHEY and CDR2 SMNVEV (reference sequence). CDR3 size: 14 residues. Deletions cut 0 bases from V and 6 bases from J, with 9 bases between. This CDR3 is CASSLSGVGNIQYF. CDR3 DNA sequence: TGTGCCAGCAGTTTATCAGGGGTGGGAAACATTCAGTACTTC.

This clone was seen more than once but under ten times. The rearrangement joins TRBV12-5 to TRBJ2-1; TRBD2 matches at 7 bases. CDR3 length: 18 amino acids. Unmatched junction bases numbered 19, after V lost 5 bases and J lost 6 bases. Germline V gives CDR1 LGHNT, CDR2 FRNRAP. The CDR3 DNA reads TGTGCTAGTGGTCCAAGAGGGACCGCGGGACTAACTACCAATGAGCAGTTCTTC. Protein product: CASGPRGTAGLTTNEQFF.

The CDR3 here is CASSLQAGSSYNSPLHF. As DNA, the CDR3 is TGTGCCAGCAGCTTACAGGCAGGGAGCTCCTATAATTCACCCCTCCACTTT. The chain couples TRBV7-2 to TRBJ1-6; D might be TRBD1 (5 bases). Germline CDR1 SGHTA, CDR2 FQGNSA. The CDR3 is 17 amino acids. The V and J ends lost 2 bases and 0 bases respectively, with 11 bases between them.

This sequence joins TRBV19 and TRBJ1-5, with TRBD1 matching 8 bases. The CDR3 covers 17 residues. Germline loops: CDR1 LNHDA, CDR2 SQIVND (reference sequence). J gave up 9 bases and V 7 bases, and 20 bases lay outside the gene matches. CDR3 in amino acids: CASTILSGQGGRRPQHF. In DNA form, the CDR3 reads TGTGCCAGTACCATTTTATCCGGACAGGGCGGTCGACGGCCCCAGCATTTT.

J is TRBJ2-1 and V is TRBV20-1, with D uncertain. There are 11 residues in the CDR3. V lost 4 bases and J 6 bases, leaving 7 bases between the germline ends. CDR1 DFQATT and CDR2 SNEGSKA come from the germline V gene (reference sequence). The DNA of the CDR3 is TGCAGTGCTACCCCCATCAATGAGCAGTTCTTC. It is translated as CSATPINEQFF.

This chain links TRBV4-2 with TRBJ2-1; D is undetermined. The V end was cut by 3 bases, the J end by 4 bases, with 4 bases between. This CDR3 spans 12 amino acids. Per germline, CDR1 LGHNA and CDR2 YNFKEQ. This CDR3 is CASSQKYNEQFF. DNA of the CDR3: TGTGCCAGCAGCCAGAAATACAATGAGCAGTTCTTC.

The chain combines TRBV27 with TRBJ2-7; a possible D gene is TRBD1 (6 bases). CDR1 and CDR2 from the germline V gene are MNHEY and SMNVEV (reference sequence). V dropped 8 bases and J dropped 0 bases, with 17 bases sitting between them. The CDR3 runs 15 residues. The CDR3 DNA sequence: TGTGCCAGCGGCCCTGGGACAAGGAGCTCCTACGAGCAGTACTTC. Its translation: CASGPGTRSSYEQYF.

A single count supports this clone. The chain combines TRBV6-5 with TRBJ2-5, with 7 bases identical to TRBD2. Trimming took 5 bases from V and 2 from J; bases not matched to a gene: 2. The CDR3 totals 13 residues. Germline V gene sequence: CDR1 MNHEY, CDR2 SVGAGI. CDR3 amino acids: CASSGGVQETQYF. CDR3 nucleotide sequence: TGTGCCAGCAGTGGGGGGGTTCAAGAGACCCAGTACTTC.

For the CDR3, the DNA is TGTGCCAGCAGCCCTCACGCGACAGGGAACACCGGGGAGCTGTTTTTT. It specifies CASSPHATGNTGELFF. This chain joins TRBV7-3 and TRBJ2-2; D possibly corresponds to TRBD1 (6 bases). The CDR3 consists of 16 residues. V was cut by 5 bases and J by 1 base, with 14 bases left in between. CDR1 SGHTA and CDR2 FQGTGA come from the germline V gene. The whole variable domain, remainder taken from reference TRBV7-3 and TRBJ2-2, is GAGVSQTPSNKVTEKGKYVELRCDPISGHTALYWYRQSLGQGPEFLIYFQGTGAADDSGLPNDRFFAVRPEGSVSTLKIQRTERGDSAVYLCASSPHATGNTGELFFGEGSRLTVL.

The chain couples TRBV7-2 to TRBJ1-1, with 8 bases that match TRBD1. Germline CDR1 and CDR2: SGHTA and FQGNSA. The CDR3 consists of 15 residues. J lost 1 base, V lost 1 base, and 2 bases had no gene match. The DNA of the CDR3 is TGTGCCAGCAGCTTAGATGGGACAGGGAACACTGAAGCTTTCTTT. Protein product: CASSLDGTGNTEAFF.

There are a few counts of this clone. The genes are TRBV5-6 and TRBJ2-3; a weak D match, TRBD2 (6 bases). This CDR3 contains 16 residues. Per germline, CDR1 SGHDT and CDR2 YYEEEE. Trimming took 0 bases from V and 2 from J, leaving 13 bases between them. CDR3 sequence: CASSLALAWDTDTQYF. CDR3 nucleotides: TGTGCCAGCAGCTTGGCCCTAGCGTGGGACACAGATACGCAGTATTTT.

The chain carries TRBV19 and TRBJ2-1, with 9 bases identical to TRBD2. CDR1 and CDR2 from the germline V gene are LNHDA and SQIVND (reference sequence). V shed 5 bases, J shed 8 bases, and the junction held 10 bases outside the gene matches. The CDR3 is 15 residues long. The CDR3 sequence: CASSWSAGGHHEQFF. CDR3 sequence (DNA): TGTGCCAGTAGTTGGTCCGCGGGGGGGCACCATGAGCAGTTCTTC.